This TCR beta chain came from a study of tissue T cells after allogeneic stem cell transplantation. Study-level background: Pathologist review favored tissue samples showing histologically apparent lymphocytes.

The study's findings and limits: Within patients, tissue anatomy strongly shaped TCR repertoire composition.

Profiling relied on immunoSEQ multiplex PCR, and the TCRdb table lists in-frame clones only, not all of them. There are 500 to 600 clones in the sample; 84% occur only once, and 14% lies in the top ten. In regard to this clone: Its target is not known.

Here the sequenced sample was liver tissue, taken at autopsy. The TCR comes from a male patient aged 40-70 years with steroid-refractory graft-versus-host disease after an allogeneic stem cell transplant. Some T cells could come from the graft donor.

The CDR3 region is CASSQDVGNTEAFF. CDR3 bases: TGCGCCAGCAGCCAAGATGTAGGGAACACTGAAGCTTTCTTT. The rearrangement uses TRBV4-1 and TRBJ1-1; D is unresolved. The V and J ends lost 0 bases and 1 base respectively, with 6 bases between them. The CDR3 has 14 amino acids. Germline lookup yields CDR1 MGHRA and CDR2 YSYEKL.